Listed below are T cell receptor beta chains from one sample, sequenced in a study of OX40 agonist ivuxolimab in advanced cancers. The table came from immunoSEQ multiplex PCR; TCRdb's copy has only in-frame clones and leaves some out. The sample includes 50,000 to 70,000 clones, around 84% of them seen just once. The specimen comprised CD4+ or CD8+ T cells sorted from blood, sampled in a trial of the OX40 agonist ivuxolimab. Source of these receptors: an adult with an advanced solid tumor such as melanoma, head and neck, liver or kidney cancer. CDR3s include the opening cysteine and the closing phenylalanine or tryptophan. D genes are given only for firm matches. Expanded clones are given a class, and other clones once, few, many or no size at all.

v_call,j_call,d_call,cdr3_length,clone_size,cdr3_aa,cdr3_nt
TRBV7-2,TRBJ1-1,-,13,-,CASSLGGTTKAFF,TGTGCCAGCAGCTTAGGGGGGACAACTAAAGCTTTCTTT
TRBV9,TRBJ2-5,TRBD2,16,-,CASSPRTGPGGETQYF,TGTGCCAGCAGCCCCCGGACCGGGCCCGGGGGGGAGACCCAGTACTTC
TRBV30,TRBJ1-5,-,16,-,CAWSVRGKGDGQPQHF,TGTGCCTGGAGTGTACGGGGCAAAGGTGACGGTCAGCCCCAGCATTTT
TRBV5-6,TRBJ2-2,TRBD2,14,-,CASRSGGVAGELFF,TGTGCCAGCAGGAGCGGGGGTGTGGCCGGGGAGCTGTTTTTT
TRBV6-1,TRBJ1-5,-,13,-,CASSEAMNQPQHF,TGTGCCAGCAGTGAGGCGATGAATCAGCCCCAGCATTTT
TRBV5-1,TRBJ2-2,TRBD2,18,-,CASSLGLAGGLGTGELFF,TGCGCCAGCAGCCTGGGACTAGCGGGAGGGCTGGGCACCGGGGAGCTGTTTTTT
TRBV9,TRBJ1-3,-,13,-,CASSVTDGNTIYF,TGTGCCAGCAGCGTAACTGATGGAAACACCATATATTTT
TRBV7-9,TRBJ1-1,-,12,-,CASSRSNTEAFF,TGTGCCAGCAGTAGATCTAACACTGAAGCTTTCTTT
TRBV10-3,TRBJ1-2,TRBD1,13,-,CAISEGQGYGYTF,TGTGCCATCAGTGAAGGACAGGGCTATGGCTACACCTTC
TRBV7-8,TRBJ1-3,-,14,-,CASSFQGEGNTIYF,TGTGCCAGCAGCTTTCAGGGCGAGGGAAACACCATATATTTT
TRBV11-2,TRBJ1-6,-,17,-,CASSLGVREGNNSPLHF,TGTGCCAGCAGCTTAGGTGTCAGGGAAGGAAATAATTCACCCCTCCACTTT
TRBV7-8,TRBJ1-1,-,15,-,CASSHPGVTNTEAFF,TGTGCCAGCAGCCATCCAGGGGTTACGAACACTGAAGCTTTCTTT
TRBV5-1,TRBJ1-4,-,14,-,CASSSQGGEEKLFF,TGCGCCAGCAGCTCCCAGGGCGGGGAGGAAAAACTGTTTTTT
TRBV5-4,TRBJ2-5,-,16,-,CASSLGPFNGGETQYF,TGTGCCAGCAGCTTAGGCCCATTCAACGGCGGGGAGACCCAGTACTTC
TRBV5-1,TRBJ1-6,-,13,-,CASRGMDDSPLHF,TGCGCCAGCAGGGGGATGGATGATTCACCCCTCCACTTT
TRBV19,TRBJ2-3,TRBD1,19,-,CASSSFRGGQGRGTDTQYF,TGTGCCAGTAGTTCTTTTAGGGGGGGACAGGGCAGGGGCACAGATACGCAGTATTTT
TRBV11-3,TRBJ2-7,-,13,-,CASSFPGADEQYF,TGTGCCAGCAGCTTCCCGGGAGCAGACGAGCAGTACTTC
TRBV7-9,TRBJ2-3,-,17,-,CASSLATGAFGTDTQYF,TGTGCCAGCAGCTTAGCCACCGGGGCATTCGGGACAGATACGCAGTATTTT
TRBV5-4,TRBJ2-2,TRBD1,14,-,CASSPGQDTGELFF,TGTGCCAGCAGCCCGGGACAGGACACCGGGGAGCTGTTTTTT
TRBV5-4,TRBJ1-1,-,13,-,CASSSGPNPGAFF,TGTGCCAGCAGCTCAGGGCCAAATCCGGGGGCTTTCTTT
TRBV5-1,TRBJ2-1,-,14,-,CASSYGQTYNEQFF,TGCGCCAGCAGCTACGGACAGACCTACAATGAGCAGTTCTTC
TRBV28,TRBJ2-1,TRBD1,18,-,CASVGTGATSALYNEQFF,TGTGCCAGCGTGGGGACAGGGGCCACCAGCGCCCTCTACAATGAGCAGTTCTTC
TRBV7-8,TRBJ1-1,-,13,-,CASSTIGTTEAFF,TGTGCCAGCAGCACGATCGGGACTACTGAAGCTTTCTTT
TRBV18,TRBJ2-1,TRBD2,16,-,CASSPLIIAGGDEQFF,TGTGCCAGCTCACCACTTATCATAGCGGGGGGTGATGAGCAGTTCTTC
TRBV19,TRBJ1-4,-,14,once,CASKRGGPNEKLFF,TGTGCCAGTAAACGTGGGGGGCCTAATGAAAAACTGTTTTTT
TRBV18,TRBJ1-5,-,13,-,CASSPDSNQPQHF,TGTGCCAGCTCACCCGACAGCAATCAGCCCCAGCATTTT
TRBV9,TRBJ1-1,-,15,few,CASSVTGTMNTEAFF,TGTGCCAGCAGCGTCACAGGGACTATGAACACTGAAGCTTTCTTT
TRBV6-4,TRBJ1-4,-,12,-,CASSDWAGKLFF,TGTGCCAGCAGTGACTGGGCAGGAAAACTGTTTTTT
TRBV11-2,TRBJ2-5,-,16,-,CASSRSGGALVGTQYF,TGTGCCAGCAGCCGAAGCGGCGGGGCTCTTGTTGGGACCCAGTACTTC
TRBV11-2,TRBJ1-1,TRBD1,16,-,CASSLGRGLMNTEAFF,TGTGCCAGCAGCTTAGGCAGGGGGCTAATGAACACTGAAGCTTTCTTT
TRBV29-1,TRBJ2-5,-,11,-,CSVTRGETQYF,TGCAGCGTCACTAGGGGGGAGACCCAGTACTTC
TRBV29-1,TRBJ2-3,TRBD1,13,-,CSVVAGGPDTQYF,TGCAGCGTTGTGGCAGGGGGACCAGATACGCAGTATTTT
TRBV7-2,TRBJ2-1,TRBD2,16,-,CASSYRTSGGRNEQFF,TGTGCCAGCAGCTACCGGACTAGCGGGGGGAGGAATGAGCAGTTCTTC
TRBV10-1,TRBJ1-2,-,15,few,CASSETRIDLNGYTF,TGCGCCAGCAGTGAGACGCGCATTGACCTAAATGGCTACACCTTC
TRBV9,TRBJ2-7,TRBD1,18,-,CASSVAGGQGAFGYEQYF,TGTGCCAGCAGCGTAGCCGGGGGACAGGGGGCATTTGGGTACGAGCAGTACTTC
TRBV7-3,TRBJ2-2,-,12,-,CASSPGPGELFF,TGTGCCAGCAGCCCAGGGCCCGGGGAGCTGTTTTTT
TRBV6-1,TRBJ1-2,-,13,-,CASSEGGMDGYTF,TGTGCCAGCAGTGAAGGTGGGATGGATGGCTACACCTTC
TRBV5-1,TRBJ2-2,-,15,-,CASSSQGGFTGELFF,TGCGCCAGCAGCTCCCAGGGGGGTTTCACCGGGGAGCTGTTTTTT
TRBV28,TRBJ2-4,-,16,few,CASSFVQSLAKNIQYF,TGTGCCAGCAGTTTTGTACAGTCACTAGCCAAAAACATTCAGTACTTC
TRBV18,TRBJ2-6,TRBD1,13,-,CASSLGQVDVLTF,TGTGCCAGCTCACTCGGACAGGTCGACGTCCTGACTTTC
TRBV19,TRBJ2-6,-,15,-,CASSIRRSGANVLTF,TGTGCCAGTAGTATCCGCAGGTCTGGGGCCAACGTCCTGACTTTC
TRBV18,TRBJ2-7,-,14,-,CASSPRDGSYEQYF,TGTGCCAGCTCACCACGGGACGGCTCCTACGAGCAGTACTTC
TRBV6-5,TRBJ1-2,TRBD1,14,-,CASSYAGTERGYTF,TGTGCCAGCAGTTACGCCGGGACAGAGAGGGGCTACACCTTC
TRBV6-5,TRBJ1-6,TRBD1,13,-,CASSYSSGTALHF,TGTGCCAGCAGTTACTCTTCCGGGACAGCCCTCCACTTT
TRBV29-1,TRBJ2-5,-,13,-,CSVLGTWGETQYF,TGCAGCGTTCTCGGGACCTGGGGAGAGACCCAGTACTTC
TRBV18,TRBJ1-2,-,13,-,CASSPIRQYGYTF,TGTGCCAGCTCACCAATAAGACAATATGGCTACACCTTC
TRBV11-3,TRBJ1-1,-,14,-,CASSRGRGNTEAFF,TGTGCCAGCAGCCGAGGTCGGGGGAACACTGAAGCTTTCTTT
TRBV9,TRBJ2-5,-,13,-,CASSAGDSWTQYF,TGTGCCAGCAGCGCCGGGGATAGCTGGACCCAGTACTTC
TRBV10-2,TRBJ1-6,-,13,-,CASRDNRNSPLHF,TGCGCCAGCAGGGACAACAGGAATTCACCCCTCCACTTT
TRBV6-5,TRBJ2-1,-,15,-,CASSKTGGVYNEQFF,TGTGCCAGCAGTAAAACAGGTGGGGTATACAATGAGCAGTTCTTC
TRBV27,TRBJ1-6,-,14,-,CASSLSTEYSPLHF,TGTGCCAGCAGTTTATCTACAGAATATTCACCCCTCCACTTT
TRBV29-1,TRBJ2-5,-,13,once,CSVEGLDEETQYF,TGCAGCGTTGAAGGACTAGACGAGGAGACCCAGTACTTC
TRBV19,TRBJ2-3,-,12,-,CASSSHGDTQYF,TGTGCCAGTAGTTCCCATGGAGATACGCAGTATTTT
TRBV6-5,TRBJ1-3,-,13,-,CASRTDLGNTIYF,TGTGCCAGCAGGACGGACCTAGGAAACACCATATATTTT
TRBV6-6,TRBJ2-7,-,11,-,CASSSSWEQYF,TGTGCCAGCAGTTCATCTTGGGAGCAGTACTTC
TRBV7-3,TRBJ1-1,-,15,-,CASSLQGTLNTEAFF,TGTGCCAGCAGCTTACAGGGTACCCTGAACACTGAAGCTTTCTTT
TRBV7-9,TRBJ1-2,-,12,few,CASSLDSYGYTF,TGTGCCAGCAGCCTGGACAGCTATGGCTACACCTTC
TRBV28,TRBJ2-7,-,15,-,CASRGDRLKSYEQYF,TGTGCCAGCAGAGGCGACAGGTTGAAATCCTACGAGCAGTACTTC